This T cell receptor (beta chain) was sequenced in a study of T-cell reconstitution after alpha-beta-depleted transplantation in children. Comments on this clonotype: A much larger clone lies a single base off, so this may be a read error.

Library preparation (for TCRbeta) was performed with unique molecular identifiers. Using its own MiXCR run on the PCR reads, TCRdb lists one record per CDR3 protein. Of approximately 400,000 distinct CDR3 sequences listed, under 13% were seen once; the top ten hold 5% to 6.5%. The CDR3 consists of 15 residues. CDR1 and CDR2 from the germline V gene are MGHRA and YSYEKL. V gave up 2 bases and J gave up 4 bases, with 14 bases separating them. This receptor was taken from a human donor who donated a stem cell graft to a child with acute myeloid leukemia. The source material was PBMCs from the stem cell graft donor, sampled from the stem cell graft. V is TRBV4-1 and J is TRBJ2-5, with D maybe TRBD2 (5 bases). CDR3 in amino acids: CASSQNRERRETQYF. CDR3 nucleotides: TGCGCCAGCAGCCAAAATCGGGAAAGGAGAGAGACCCAGTACTTC.